This passage covers 27 T cell receptor beta chains from one sample sequenced in a study of shared clonotypes between healthy human individuals. CD8 cells regarded as naive lacked CD45RO, were positively chosen for CCR7, and omitted terminally differentiated effector memory CD45RA+ cells. Profiling relied on immunoSEQ multiplex PCR, and the TCRdb table lists in-frame clones only, not all of them. The repertoire holds around 2,000,000 clones, just under 95% seen once, with around 1.1% in the top ten. The material sequenced was naive CD8+ T cells sorted from blood. The receptors derive from a man aged 18 to 30 in good health.

The rearrangement joins TRBV4-3 to TRBJ2-7; D is uncertain. Germline V lookup: CDR1 LGHNA, CDR2 YSLEER. This CDR3 comprises 14 residues. V lost 0 bases and J lost 6, with 12 bases in between. In DNA, the CDR3 is TGCGCCAGCAGCCAAGATTTCCCTACCCTCGAGCAGTACTTC. Translation gives CASSQDFPTLEQYF.

This chain uses TRBV27 with TRBJ2-7; TRBD1 matches at 12 bases. The germline V gene has CDR1 MNHEY and CDR2 SMNVEV (reference sequence). J was trimmed by 4 bases and V by 6 bases; bases with no gene match: 7. The CDR3 spans 15 residues. The CDR3 DNA reads TGTGCCAGCAGGCCTGGGACAGGGGGCTTTTACGAGCAGTACTTC. Amino acids: CASRPGTGGFYEQYF.

Comments on this clone: The same CDR3 is also encoded by other DNA sequences in this sample. The genes are TRBV7-9 and TRBJ1-1, with no clear D. Germline V CDR1 and CDR2: SEHNR, FQNEAQ (reference sequence). There are 12 residues in the CDR3. Deletions cut 1 base from V and 8 bases from J, with 8 bases between. The CDR3 reads CASSLERTEAFF. For the CDR3, the DNA is TGTGCCAGCAGCTTAGAGCGGACGGAAGCTTTCTTT.

The chain uses TRBV6-5 and TRBJ2-1, with 9 bases identical to TRBD1. The CDR3 spans 15 residues. The V and J ends lost 2 bases and 1 base, in that order; junction bases with no gene match: 0. Germline V lookup: CDR1 MNHEY, CDR2 SVGAGI. CDR3 in amino acids: CASSYGTGSYNEQFF. The CDR3, as DNA: TGTGCCAGCAGTTACGGGACAGGGTCCTACAATGAGCAGTTCTTC.

The rearrangement uses TRBV12-1 and TRBJ1-1; the listed D gene, TRBD1, was not tested against the DNA. TRBV12-1 is flagged as a pseudogene. The CDR3 runs 18 residues. CDR3 DNA sequence: TGTGCCAGCAGCTTGGAGGGACAGGGGAAAGGTTCGAACACTGAAGCTTTCTTT. Its protein is CASSLEGQGKGSNTEAFF.

The rearrangement uses TRBV6-5 and TRBJ2-5, with D perhaps TRBD2 (6 bases). From germline, CDR1 is MNHEY and CDR2 SVGAGI. V was trimmed by 8 bases and J by 4 bases, leaving 14 bases between them. The CDR3 runs to 13 residues. The CDR3: CASENIGGETQYF. Written as DNA, the CDR3 is TGTGCCAGCGAAAATATCGGGGGAGAGACCCAGTACTTC.

The rearrangement links TRBV27 to TRBJ1-1; perhaps TRBD1 as D (6 bases). The V gene lost 2 bases and the J gene lost 6 bases, with 10 bases spanning the gap. This CDR3 contains 13 residues. CDR1 MNHEY and CDR2 SMNVEV come from the germline V gene (reference sequence). In DNA form, the CDR3 reads TGTGCCAGCAGTTTAGAAGGGGGGGCTGAAGCTTTCTTT. Its translation is CASSLEGGAEAFF.

V usage is TRBV6-5 and J usage is TRBJ1-5; TRBD1 is a possible D gene (6 bases). The CDR3 length is 15 residues. Per germline, CDR1 MNHEY and CDR2 SVGAGI. Between the trimmed V and J ends, which lost 5 bases and 0 bases, there was a span of 11 bases. The CDR3 DNA is TGTGCCAGCAGTCCGACAGGCAATAGCAATCAGCCCCAGCATTTT. This codes for CASSPTGNSNQPQHF.

The chain couples TRBV6-6 to TRBJ2-1; D is undetermined. V was pared by 6 bases and J by 0 bases, with 15 bases between. The CDR3 covers 16 residues. Germline loops: CDR1 MNHNY, CDR2 SVGAGI (reference sequence). The CDR3 reads CASSNDFASSYNEQFF. CDR3 in DNA: TGTGCCAGCAGCAACGACTTCGCTAGCTCCTACAATGAGCAGTTCTTC.

CDR3 bases: TGTGCCAGCAGCTTAGGGGGGACCGGCTACACCTTC. Translated: CASSLGGTGYTF. This chain connects TRBV7-6 to TRBJ1-2; D perhaps matches TRBD1 (5 bases). V lost 1 base and J 8 bases, leaving 8 bases between the germline ends. The CDR3 spans 12 residues. Per germline, CDR1 SGHVS and CDR2 FNYEAQ. Combining the CDR3 with reference TRBV7-6 and TRBJ1-2 gives the whole variable domain GAGVSQSPRYKVTKRGQDVALRCDPISGHVSLYWYRQALGQGPEFLTYFNYEAQQDKSGLPNDRFSAERPEGSISTLTIQRTEQRDSAMYRCASSLGGTGYTFGSGTRLTVV.

V is TRBV2 and J is TRBJ2-7; 7 bases map to TRBD1. The J segment lost 2 bases and the V segment lost 0 bases, leaving 10 bases of the junction unmatched. CDR1 and CDR2 from the germline V gene are SNHLY and FYNNEI. This CDR3 is built from 17 residues. CDR3 in amino acids: CASSEAEDRPSTYEQYF. The DNA for the CDR3 is TGTGCCAGCAGTGAAGCCGAGGACAGGCCATCTACCTACGAGCAGTACTTC.

In nucleotides, the CDR3 is TGTGCCAGCCTTGGTGCCGTAGCGGATAACACCGGGGAGCTGTTTTTT. Translated: CASLGAVADNTGELFF. The chain uses TRBV2 and TRBJ2-2; D is possibly TRBD2 (6 bases). Trimming took 8 bases from V and 2 from J, leaving 18 bases between them. CDR1 SNHLY and CDR2 FYNNEI come from the germline V gene. CDR3 length: 16 amino acids.

The chain employs TRBV7-8 and TRBJ2-3; perhaps D is TRBD1 or TRBD2 (5 bases each). The CDR3 consists of 17 residues. CDR1 and CDR2 from the germline V gene are SGHVS and FQNEAQ. Trimming removed 1 base at V and 3 bases at J, with 17 bases between. CDR3 bases: TGTGCCAGCAGCTTAGGAGGGGCACCGGGTTTTACAGATACGCAGTATTTT. Amino acids: CASSLGGAPGFTDTQYF.

The chain carries TRBV10-3 and TRBJ2-7; 7 positions match TRBD2. Germline trimming cut 6 bases from V and 3 bases from J; bases unmatched to any gene: 11. CDR1 is ENHRY and CDR2 is SYGVKD in the germline V gene. CDR3 length: 15 residues. CDR3 nucleotides: TGTGCCATCAGGCCTTCTCGGGAGGCCTGCTACGAGCAGTACTTC. Translated, it gives CAIRPSREACYEQYF.

Turning to this clone: Other DNA sequences in the same sample also yield this CDR3. This chain uses TRBV10-3 with TRBJ2-7; 8 bases align to TRBD1. The CDR3 has 13 residues. Germline V gene data show CDR1 as ENHRY and CDR2 as SYGVKD. The J segment lost 3 bases and the V segment lost 5 bases, leaving 3 bases of the junction unmatched. The CDR3 region is CAISPGTGYEQYF. The CDR3 nucleotides read TGTGCCATCAGTCCCGGGACAGGCTACGAGCAGTACTTC.

V is TRBV7-9 and J is TRBJ2-5; D unclear. Trimming took 2 bases from V and 4 from J, leaving 14 bases between them. The CDR3 spans 15 residues. Per the germline V gene, CDR1 is SEHNR and CDR2 is FQNEAQ (reference sequence). CDR3 sequence: CASSLSDGPSETQYF. CDR3 in DNA: TGTGCCAGCAGCTTAAGTGACGGGCCGTCAGAGACCCAGTACTTC.

This clone was detected only once. This chain uses TRBV5-1 with TRBJ2-3; tentatively, D is TRBD1 or TRBD2 (5 bases each). CDR3 length equals 16 residues. In germline, CDR1 is SGHRS, CDR2 YFSETQ. V lost 0 bases and J lost 0, with 11 bases in between. The CDR3 spells CASSLGLEGSTDTQYF. The DNA of the CDR3 is TGCGCCAGCAGCTTGGGGCTCGAGGGGAGCACAGATACGCAGTATTTT.

The chain links TRBV4-3 to TRBJ2-1; either TRBD1 or TRBD2 may fit D (5 bases each). Trimming removed 3 bases from V and 0 bases from J, with 15 bases in between. Germline CDR1 and CDR2: LGHNA and YSLEER. This CDR3 has 17 amino acids. CDR3: CASSHDGTSSSYNEQFF. The CDR3 DNA reads as TGCGCCAGCAGCCACGATGGGACGTCGAGCTCCTACAATGAGCAGTTCTTC.

The chain combines TRBV6-6 with TRBJ2-7; D uncertain. CDR3 size: 13 residues. Deletions cut 7 bases from V and 4 bases from J, with 14 bases between. Per germline, CDR1 MNHNY and CDR2 SVGAGI (reference sequence). In DNA, the CDR3 is TGTGCCAGCACAAGCTCTCCTGTTTACGAGCAGTACTTC. Protein product: CASTSSPVYEQYF.

The genes are TRBV21-1 and TRBJ1-2; the table's D gene call, TRBD1, was not cross checked with the DNA. TRBV21-1 is labeled a pseudogene. The CDR3 loop spans 19 amino acids. Here the CDR3 reads CASSKERIDRDQTNYGYTF. In nucleotides, the CDR3 is TGTGCCAGCAGCAAAGAAAGAATAGACAGGGACCAAACTAACTATGGCTACACCTTC.

This clone has only one observation. The chain combines TRBV6-6 with TRBJ2-3; TRBD2 matches at 12 bases. Per germline, CDR1 MNHNY and CDR2 SVGAGI (reference sequence). This CDR3 has 15 residues. J lost 3 bases, V lost 6 bases, and 4 bases had no gene match. CDR3 sequence reads: CASSWTSGTTDTQYF. The CDR3 DNA is TGTGCCAGCAGCTGGACTAGCGGGACGACAGATACGCAGTATTTT.

This clone was seen once. This chain links TRBV27 with TRBJ2-2, with TRBD2 matching 12 bases. Germline lookup yields CDR1 MNHEY and CDR2 SMNVEV (reference sequence). With V trimmed by 5 bases and J by 5 bases, 3 bases remained unmatched. The CDR3 has 15 amino acids. The CDR3 DNA reads TGTGCCAGCAGTCCTCTAGCGGGAGGGACCGGGGAGCTGTTTTTT. Protein: CASSPLAGGTGELFF.

The chain is built from TRBV19 and TRBJ1-2; D not certain. This CDR3 comprises 16 residues. The germline V and J ends were trimmed by 0 bases and 3 bases, with 14 bases remaining between them. Germline V CDR1 and CDR2: LNHDA, SQIVND (reference sequence). This chain's CDR3 is CASSIDLKGSDYGYTF. For the CDR3, the DNA is TGTGCCAGTAGTATAGATCTAAAAGGGTCGGACTATGGCTACACCTTC.

The rearrangement uses TRBV7-9 and TRBJ2-2; D is uncertain. Trimming stripped 3 bases from V and 4 bases from J, with 9 bases between. The CDR3 runs to 14 residues. Germline V gene lookup returns CDR1 SEHNR and CDR2 FQNEAQ (reference sequence). The CDR3 sequence is CASSLTSRTGELFF. CDR3 nucleotide sequence: TGTGCCAGCAGCTTGACAAGTCGCACCGGGGAGCTGTTTTTT.

J is TRBJ2-5 and V is TRBV7-2; D remains unclear. The germline gives CDR1 SGHTA, CDR2 FQGNSA. The CDR3 extends over 14 amino acids. Trimming cost V 5 bases and J 1 base, with 11 bases left between them. CDR3 coding DNA: TGTGCCAGCAGCCTACATCGGGTCCAAGAGACCCAGTACTTC. Translated, it gives CASSLHRVQETQYF.

This clone was found a few times. The J gene is TRBJ2-4, the V gene TRBV21-1; the table's D call TRBD1 went unverified against the DNA. TRBV21-1 counts as a pseudogene. The CDR3 length is 17 residues. CDR3: CASSKHGQVNTKNIQYF. CDR3 coding DNA: TGTGCCAGCAGCAAACATGGACAGGTGAATACCAAAAACATTCAGTACTTC.

As for this clone: Other DNA sequences in the same sample also yield this CDR3. The chain couples TRBV10-1 to TRBJ1-2, with D hard to call. This CDR3 region has 9 residues. Trimming removed 8 bases at V and 7 bases at J, with 5 bases between. Germline CDR1 reads WNHNN; CDR2 reads SYGVQD (reference sequence). Written as DNA, the CDR3 is TGCGCCAGCCTGGTTGGCTACACCTTC. It specifies CASLVGYTF.